The 2 T cell receptor beta chains listed next were all sequenced from one sample in a study of blood T cell repertoires in COVID-19 (dated by TCRdb to between 2020 and 2021). Libraries were built with the immunoSEQ multiplex PCR assay. The table was pulled from immuneACCESS by TCRdb, which kept in-frame rearrangements only. Such tables lose some clones; where checked, under half of the loss comes from unresolved V genes, and the rest has no known cause. For this sample there are 300,000 to 400,000 clones; roughly 86% appear just once. 3% of the sample belongs to the ten largest clones. The specimen sequenced was peripheral blood. Source of these receptors: a human donor in a cohort sampled during active COVID-19.

The chain couples TRBV6-4 to TRBJ2-4; 7 nucleotides line up with TRBD1. The CDR3 has 14 residues. Germline values: CDR1 MRHNA, CDR2 SNTAGT. Trimming at V came to 8 bases and at J to 0 bases, leaving 4 bases not matched to a gene. The CDR3 sequence: CASPDRVAKNIQYF. The CDR3 DNA reads as TGTGCCAGCCCTGACAGGGTAGCCAAAAACATTCAGTACTTC.

This chain uses TRBV6-6 with TRBJ2-2; no definite D call. The V gene lost 10 bases and the J gene lost 0 bases, with 12 bases spanning the gap. The germline V gene has CDR1 MNHNY and CDR2 SVGAGI (reference sequence). This CDR3 is built from 14 residues. CDR3 DNA: TGTGCCACCGCAGACATTTCGAACACCGGGGAGCTGTTTTTT. Protein product: CATADISNTGELFF.